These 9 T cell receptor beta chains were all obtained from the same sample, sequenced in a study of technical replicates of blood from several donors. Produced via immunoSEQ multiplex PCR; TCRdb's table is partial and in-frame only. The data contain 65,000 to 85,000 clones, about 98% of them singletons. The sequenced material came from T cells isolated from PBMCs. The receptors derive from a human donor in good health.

The CDR3 DNA follows: TGTGCCAGCAGCTTGGCCCTGGACTTCTCTAACTATGGCTACACCTTC. Its translation is CASSLALDFSNYGYTF. The chain links TRBV5-4 to TRBJ1-2; D is undetermined. The CDR3 runs to 16 residues. V lost 0 bases to trimming and J lost 0 bases, with 12 bases between them. The V gene's germline CDR1 is SGHNT and CDR2 YYREEE (reference sequence).

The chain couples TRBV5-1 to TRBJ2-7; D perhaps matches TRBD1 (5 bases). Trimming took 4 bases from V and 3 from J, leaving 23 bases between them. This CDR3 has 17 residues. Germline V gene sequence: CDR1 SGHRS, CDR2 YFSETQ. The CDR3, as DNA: TGCGCCAGCAGCGAATTTACGGGCAGGGCCAAGAGCTACGAGCAGTACTTC. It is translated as CASSEFTGRAKSYEQYF. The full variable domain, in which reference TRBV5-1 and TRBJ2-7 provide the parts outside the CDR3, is KAGVTQTPRYLIKTRGQQVTLSCSPISGHRSVSWYQQTPGQGLQFLFEYFSETQRNKGNFPGRFSGRQFSNSRSEMNVSTLELGDSALYLCASSEFTGRAKSYEQYFGPGTRLTVT.

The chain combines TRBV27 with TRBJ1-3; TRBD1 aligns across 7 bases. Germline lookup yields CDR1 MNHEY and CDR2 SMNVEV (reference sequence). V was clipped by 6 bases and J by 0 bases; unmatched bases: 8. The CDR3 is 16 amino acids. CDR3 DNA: TGTGCCAGCAGGAGAGGGACAGCGAGCTCTGGAAACACCATATATTTT. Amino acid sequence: CASRRGTASSGNTIYF.

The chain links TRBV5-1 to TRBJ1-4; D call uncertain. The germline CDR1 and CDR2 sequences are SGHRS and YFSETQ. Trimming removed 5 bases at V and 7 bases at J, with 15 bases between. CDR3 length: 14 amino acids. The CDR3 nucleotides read TGCGCCAGCAGTTTCGGGAGCAAGGGTGAAAAACTGTTTTTT. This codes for CASSFGSKGEKLFF.

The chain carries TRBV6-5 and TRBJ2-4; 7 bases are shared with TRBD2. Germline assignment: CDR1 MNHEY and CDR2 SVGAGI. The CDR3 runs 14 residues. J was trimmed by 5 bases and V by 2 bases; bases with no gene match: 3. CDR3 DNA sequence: TGTGCCAGCAGTTACGGGACTAATGAAAACATTCAGTACTTC. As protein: CASSYGTNENIQYF.

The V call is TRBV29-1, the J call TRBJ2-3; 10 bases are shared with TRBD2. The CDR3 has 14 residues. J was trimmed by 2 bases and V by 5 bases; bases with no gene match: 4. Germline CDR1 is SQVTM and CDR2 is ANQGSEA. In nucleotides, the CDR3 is TGCAGCGTTCAGCGGGAGGGTTACACAGATACGCAGTATTTT. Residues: CSVQREGYTDTQYF.

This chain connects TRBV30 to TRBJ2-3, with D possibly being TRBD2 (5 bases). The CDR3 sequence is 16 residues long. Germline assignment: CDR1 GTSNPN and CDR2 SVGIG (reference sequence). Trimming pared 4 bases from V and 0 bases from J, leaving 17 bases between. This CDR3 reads CAWKVPDSSSTDTQYF. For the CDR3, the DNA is TGTGCCTGGAAGGTCCCGGACTCTTCTAGCACAGATACGCAGTATTTT.

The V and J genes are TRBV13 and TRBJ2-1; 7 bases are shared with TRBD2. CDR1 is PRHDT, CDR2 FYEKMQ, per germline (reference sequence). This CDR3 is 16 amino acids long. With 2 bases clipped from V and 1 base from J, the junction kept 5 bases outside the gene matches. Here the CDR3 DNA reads TGTGCCAGCAGCTTATCGGGGGGTCTTTCCTACAATGAGCAGTTCTTC. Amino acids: CASSLSGGLSYNEQFF.

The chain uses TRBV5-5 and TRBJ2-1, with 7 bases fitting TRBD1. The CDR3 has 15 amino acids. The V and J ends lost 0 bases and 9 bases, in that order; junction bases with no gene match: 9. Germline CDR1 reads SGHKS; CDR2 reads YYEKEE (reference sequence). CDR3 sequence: CASSLVQGIAGEQFF. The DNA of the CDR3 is TGTGCCAGCAGCTTGGTACAGGGGATCGCGGGTGAGCAGTTCTTC.